This T cell receptor (beta chain) is from a study of CD8+CD57+ T cells in acquired aplastic anemia. Overall study: Sorted cells (CD4+ and CD8+) yielded DNA amounts that averaged approximately 3.1 ug.

Profiling of TCR beta VDJ combinations and CDR3 sequences used genomic DNA as template. TCRdb redid the calling of the reads with MiXCR, one entry per CDR3 protein. The data hold fewer than 200,000 distinct CDR3 sequences, with roughly half observed a single time. Looked up from germline, CDR1 is MNHEY and CDR2 is SVGEGT. Trimming removed 5 bases from V and 0 bases from J, with 13 bases in between. This CDR3 has 16 amino acids. Of note for this clonotype: Its antigen is unidentified.

Study findings and constraints: Patients and controls shared 25 to 30 CD8+ CDR3 sequences, which appeared highly expressed in patients and within their immunodominant clones.

Individuals selected for sequencing had exhibited CD8+CD57+ cell expansion on flow cytometry. Blood came from patients not yet given any therapy. The specimen sequenced was sorted CD4+, CD8+, or CD8+CD57+ T cells (not recorded which) from PBMCs. The chain combines TRBV6-2 or TRBV6-3 with TRBJ2-2; no firm D call. The sequence derives from a human donor with aplastic anemia. This CDR3 reads CASSPGRVSNTGELFF. CDR3 DNA: TGTGCCAGCAGTCCAGGACGCGTATCGAACACCGGGGAGCTGTTTTTT.